The entry below describes one TCR beta chain. What it binds is unknown. The table came from immunoSEQ multiplex PCR; TCRdb's copy has only in-frame clones and leaves some out. Of approximately 9,700 clones in the sample, approximately 86% were seen once. V was pared by 3 bases and J by 3 bases, with 1 base between. Germline-derived CDR1 and CDR2 are SQVTM and ANQGSEA. CDR3 size: 10 residues. Time point meaning: roughly 10-day in vitro stimulation with candidate neoantigen peptide 2. These data originate in a study of PD-1 blockade in mismatch repair-deficient tumors. This TCR was recovered from an adult with mismatch repair-deficient cancer. Source: cells cultured in vitro, taken from a patient treated with pembrolizumab. The V call is TRBV29-1, the J call TRBJ2-3, with no clear D. The DNA of the CDR3 is TGCAGCGTTGATACAGATACGCAGTATTTT. Amino acid sequence: CSVDTDTQYF.